Each of the 31 T cell receptor beta chains below was sequenced from the same sample in a study of a mutant IDH1 vaccine in newly diagnosed glioma. Their recognized antigens are unknown. Time point reported: week 35, safety follow-up. Each vaccine dose was 300 ug of mutant IDH1 20-mer peptide, with topical imiquimod. Clones were read by immunoSEQ multiplex PCR, and TCRdb kept only the in-frame ones, dropping some. The table lists tens of thousands of clones, roughly 76% of them singletons, with 6.5% to 9.5% in the top ten. The material sequenced was PBMCs, taken from a glioma patient whose treatment included an IDH1 peptide vaccine. These receptors were taken from a man between 45 and 60 years old with glioma.

This chain joins TRBV29-1 and TRBJ1-5; tentatively, D is TRBD1 (6 bases). V was trimmed by 4 bases and J by 5 bases, leaving 9 bases between them. CDR1 SQVTM and CDR2 ANQGSEA come from the germline V gene. The CDR3 is made up of 12 amino acids. Written as DNA, the CDR3 is TGCAGCGTTGGACAGGAAGATCAGCCCCAGCATTTT. This translates into CSVGQEDQPQHF.

The chain is built from TRBV2 and TRBJ2-5; 7 nucleotides line up with TRBD2. V shed 7 bases and J 3 bases; nucleotides not matched to a gene: 11. CDR1 is SNHLY and CDR2 is FYNNEI in the germline V gene. The CDR3 has 15 residues. CDR3 DNA: TGTGCCAGCAATCCTGGAGGGAGGGCCGAAGAGACCCAGTACTTC. Protein sequence: CASNPGGRAEETQYF.

The CDR3 nucleotides read TGTGCCAGCAGTGCTATGGGACAGCCCTACAATGAGCAGTTCTTC. Protein product: CASSAMGQPYNEQFF. The J gene is TRBJ2-1, the V gene TRBV7-8; 7 positions match TRBD1. The J segment lost 2 bases and the V segment lost 6 bases, leaving 7 bases of the junction unmatched. Germline V CDR1 and CDR2: SGHVS, FQNEAQ. CDR3 length: 15 amino acids.

The rearrangement uses TRBV6-4 and TRBJ2-1, with D unclear. The V gene lost 0 bases and the J gene lost 5 bases, with 11 bases spanning the gap. Germline V gene data show CDR1 as MRHNA and CDR2 as SNTAGT. This CDR3 has 15 residues. CDR3 DNA: TGTGCCAGCAGTGACTCGGGAATAGCCAACAATGAGCAGTTCTTC. Translating gives CASSDSGIANNEQFF.

V is TRBV15 and J is TRBJ1-4; a possible D gene is TRBD1 (5 bases). Trimming took 0 bases from V and 6 from J, leaving 11 bases between them. CDR3 length equals 15 residues. Germline loops: CDR1 LNHNV, CDR2 YYDKDF (reference sequence). The CDR3 protein is CATSREDNRDEKLFF. CDR3 coding DNA: TGTGCCACCAGCAGAGAGGACAACCGAGATGAAAAACTGTTTTTT.

V usage is TRBV2 and J usage is TRBJ1-1; 7 nucleotides match TRBD1. The CDR3 has 13 residues. J gave up 8 bases and V 8 bases, and 11 bases lay outside the gene matches. Germline lookup yields CDR1 SNHLY and CDR2 FYNNEI. CDR3 bases: TGTGCCAGCGGCGACAGGGAGGGGACGGAAGCTTTCTTT. Residues: CASGDREGTEAFF. The variable domain in full, completed from reference TRBV2 and TRBJ1-1, reads EPEVTQTPSHQVTQMGQEVILRCVPISNHLYFYWYRQILGQKVEFLVSFYNNEISEKSEIFDDQFSVERPDGSNFTLKIRSTKLEDSAMYFCASGDREGTEAFFGQGTRLTVV.

The chain couples TRBV6-1 to TRBJ2-7, with 7 bases aligning to TRBD1. The CDR3 sequence is 13 residues long. Looked up from germline, CDR1 is MNHNS and CDR2 is SASEGT. The V segment lost 11 bases and the J segment 6 bases; nucleotides outside the gene matches: 13. The CDR3 spells CAVNTGDGSEQYF. The CDR3 coding sequence is TGTGCCGTGAACACAGGGGATGGGAGCGAGCAGTACTTC.

Sample share makes this clone medium-sized (0.01 to 0.1%). The CDR3 DNA follows: TGTGCCAGCAGTGACTCGACTAGCGGGGGGGCAGATACGCAGTATTTT. Encoded protein: CASSDSTSGGADTQYF. The chain is built from TRBV6-4 and TRBJ2-3, with 14 nucleotides matching TRBD2. This CDR3 contains 16 residues. Unmatched junction bases numbered 0, after V lost 0 bases and J lost 4 bases. Per the germline V gene, CDR1 is MRHNA and CDR2 is SNTAGT.

This clone appeared once. The V gene is TRBV28, the J gene TRBJ1-5; tentative D call: TRBD1 (5 bases). CDR3 length equals 14 residues. Germline loops: CDR1 MDHEN, CDR2 SYDVKM. Trimming pared 6 bases from V and 3 bases from J, leaving 12 bases between. The CDR3 sequence is CASSSDSYNQPQHF. The DNA for the CDR3 is TGTGCCAGCAGCTCCGACAGTTACAATCAGCCCCAGCATTTT. Together with reference TRBV28 and TRBJ1-5, the CDR3 gives the full variable domain: DVKVTQSSRYLVKRTGEKVFLECVQDMDHENMFWYRQDPGLGLRLIYFSYDVKMKEKGDIPEGYSVSREKKERFSLILESASTNQTSMYLCASSSDSYNQPQHFGDGTRLSIL.

The gene calls are TRBV2 and TRBJ2-5; D might be TRBD2 (6 bases). The V and J ends lost 0 bases and 11 bases respectively, with 19 bases between them. The CDR3 runs to 15 residues. Looked up from germline, CDR1 is SNHLY and CDR2 is FYNNEI. The CDR3 reads CASSEALRGTGEQYF. In DNA, the CDR3 is TGTGCCAGCAGTGAAGCGCTTCGCGGAACGGGGGAGCAGTACTTC. The entire variable domain, with the rest obtained from reference TRBV2 and TRBJ2-5, is as follows: EPEVTQTPSHQVTQMGQEVILRCVPISNHLYFYWYRQILGQKVEFLVSFYNNEISEKSEIFDDQFSVERPDGSNFTLKIRSTKLEDSAMYFCASSEALRGTGEQYFGPGTRLLVL.

The J gene is TRBJ1-1, the V gene TRBV10-3, with TRBD1 as a possible D gene (6 bases). Germline-derived CDR1 and CDR2 are ENHRY and SYGVKD. The germline V and J ends were trimmed by 10 bases and 2 bases, with 23 bases remaining between them. This CDR3 spans 16 amino acids. CDR3 loop: CATGRGSSGTNTEAFF. The CDR3 coding sequence is TGTGCCACCGGGCGGGGTTCAAGTGGGACAAACACTGAAGCTTTCTTT.

This clone was observed a few times. J is TRBJ1-1 and V is TRBV18; TRBD1 might be the D (5 bases). Looked up from germline, CDR1 is KGHSH and CDR2 is LQKENI. V lost 3 bases and J lost 8, with 13 bases in between. This CDR3 region has 13 residues. The CDR3: CASSPSMGVEAFF. CDR3 in DNA: TGTGCCAGCTCACCGTCAATGGGGGTAGAAGCTTTCTTT. Full variable domain (missing parts from reference TRBV18 and TRBJ1-1): NAGVMQNPRHLVRRRGQEARLRCSPMKGHSHVYWYRQLPEEGLKFMVYLQKENIIDESGMPKERFSAEFPKEGPSILRIQQVVRGDSAAYFCASSPSMGVEAFFGQGTRLTVV.

The rearrangement joins TRBV20-1 to TRBJ1-4, with D uncertain. The CDR3 sequence is 11 residues long. Germline assignment: CDR1 DFQATT and CDR2 SNEGSKA (reference sequence). Trimming left V 5 bases short and J 5 bases short, with 6 bases between. As DNA, the CDR3 is TGCAGTGCTGAACAGAATGAAAAACTGTTTTTT. Translated: CSAEQNEKLFF.

V gene TRBV5-5 combines with J gene TRBJ2-3, with D possibly TRBD2 on 5 matching bases. The CDR3 has 14 amino acids. The V end lost 6 bases, the J end lost 4 bases, and 15 bases lay between the germline ends. The germline gives CDR1 SGHKS, CDR2 YYEKEE (reference sequence). The DNA of the CDR3 is TGTGCCAGCACATTAGCACTAGACGCAGATACGCAGTATTTT. It codes for CASTLALDADTQYF.

This clone was counted a few times. The chain uses TRBV2 and TRBJ1-1; D call uncertain. Per germline, CDR1 SNHLY and CDR2 FYNNEI. V gave up 4 bases and J gave up 3 bases, with 3 bases separating them. The CDR3 runs 11 residues. CDR3 amino acids: CASSVYTEAFF. CDR3 DNA: TGTGCCAGCAGTGTTTACACTGAAGCTTTCTTT.

The chain uses TRBV18 and TRBJ1-4; 7 bases are shared with TRBD1. V trimming: 3 bases; J trimming: 2 bases; junction bases outside the gene matches: 6. The V gene's germline CDR1 is KGHSH and CDR2 LQKENI. This CDR3 comprises 16 residues. In nucleotides, the CDR3 is TGTGCCAGCTCACCTGGACAGGCGGGCACTAATGAAAAACTGTTTTTT. Translating gives CASSPGQAGTNEKLFF.

The V gene is TRBV5-1, the J gene TRBJ2-1; 13 nucleotides line up with TRBD2. Germline trimming cut 7 bases from V and 4 bases from J; bases unmatched to any gene: 2. CDR1 SGHRS and CDR2 YFSETQ come from the germline V gene. The CDR3 consists of 14 residues. CDR3 in DNA: TGCGCCAGCGAGACTAGCGGGGGGTACAATGAGCAGTTCTTC. Its translation: CASETSGGYNEQFF. The full variable domain, with the rest looked up from reference TRBV5-1 and TRBJ2-1, is KAGVTQTPRYLIKTRGQQVTLSCSPISGHRSVSWYQQTPGQGLQFLFEYFSETQRNKGNFPGRFSGRQFSNSRSEMNVSTLELGDSALYLCASETSGGYNEQFFGPGTRLTVL.

CDR3 DNA sequence: TGTGCCAGCACCTTTGCGACAGGGGGCCCAGCTTTCTTT. Translating gives CASTFATGGPAFF. The J gene is TRBJ1-1, the V gene TRBV2; 10 nucleotides line up with TRBD1. The CDR3 loop spans 13 amino acids. Germline CDR1 and CDR2: SNHLY and FYNNEI. The V gene end was trimmed by 7 bases and the J gene end by 10 bases; junction bases not matched to a gene: 9.

The chain recombines TRBV6-1 with TRBJ2-1, with a weak D call TRBD1 (6 bases). The V end was cut by 5 bases, the J end by 2 bases, with 13 bases between. CDR3 length: 15 residues. CDR1 is MNHNS and CDR2 is SASEGT in the germline V gene. The CDR3 coding sequence is TGTGCCAGCAGTCCACAGGGTCCCCCCTACAATGAGCAGTTCTTC. Translation: CASSPQGPPYNEQFF.

The genes are TRBV9 and TRBJ2-3; 11 bases line up with TRBD2. The CDR3 length is 14 residues. Germline CDR1 reads SGDLS; CDR2 reads YYNGEE. Losses at the gene ends were 3 bases for V and 7 bases for J; bases not matched to a gene: 4. CDR3 DNA sequence: TGTGCCAGCAGCGAGACTAGCGGGGTGAATACGCAGTATTTT. Its translation: CASSETSGVNTQYF.

The genes are TRBV4-3 and TRBJ1-4; D is unclear. This CDR3 contains 16 residues. V lost 3 bases, J lost 5 bases, and 16 bases lay in between. CDR1 and CDR2 (germline): LGHNA, YSLEER. CDR3 DNA: TGCGCCAGCAGCCAGGAAGTTAGTGTGGCGAATGAAAAACTGTTTTTT. Protein: CASSQEVSVANEKLFF.

The chain couples TRBV19 to TRBJ2-3, with TRBD2 matching over 12 bases. In germline, CDR1 is LNHDA, CDR2 SQIVND (reference sequence). V was pared by 3 bases and J by 5 bases, with 0 bases of the junction left unmatched. The CDR3 sequence is 14 residues long. The CDR3 protein is CASSMGLAGDTQYF. The CDR3 coding sequence is TGTGCCAGTAGTATGGGACTAGCGGGAGATACGCAGTATTTT. Full variable domain (outside the CDR3, taken from reference TRBV19 and TRBJ2-3): DGGITQSPKYLFRKEGQNVTLSCEQNLNHDAMYWYRQDPGQGLRLIYYSQIVNDFQKGDIAEGYSVSREKKESFPLTVTSAQKNPTAFYLCASSMGLAGDTQYFGPGTRLTVL.

The chain couples TRBV7-2 to TRBJ1-5; D ambiguous. The CDR3 is made up of 15 amino acids. Germline V gene data show CDR1 as SGHTA and CDR2 as FQGNSA. V was clipped by 5 bases and J by 2 bases, with 13 bases between them. The CDR3 sequence is CASSGPGIGNQPQHF. Written as DNA, the CDR3 is TGTGCCAGCAGCGGCCCGGGCATTGGCAATCAGCCCCAGCATTTT.

The V gene is TRBV5-1, the J gene TRBJ2-7, with 8 bases fitting TRBD1. In germline, CDR1 is SGHRS, CDR2 YFSETQ. J was trimmed by 4 bases and V by 5 bases; bases with no gene match: 5. The CDR3 runs to 13 residues. CDR3 loop: CASRAGQEYEQYF. DNA of the CDR3: TGCGCCAGCAGGGCGGGACAGGAGTACGAGCAGTACTTC.

The table lists this clone with a few counts. V usage is TRBV7-9 and J usage is TRBJ2-1; maybe TRBD1 (6 bases). CDR1 and CDR2 (germline): SEHNR, FQNEAQ (reference sequence). The CDR3 loop spans 13 amino acids. Trimming removed 5 bases from V and 4 bases from J, with 9 bases in between. The CDR3 loop is CASSPRGYNEQFF. The DNA of the CDR3 is TGTGCCAGCAGCCCCAGGGGTTACAATGAGCAGTTCTTC. The full variable domain, with the rest looked up from reference TRBV7-9 and TRBJ2-1, is DTGVSQNPRHKITKRGQNVTFRCDPISEHNRLYWYRQTLGQGPEFLTYFQNEAQLEKSRLLSDRFSAERPKGSFSTLEIQRTEQGDSAMYLCASSPRGYNEQFFGPGTRLTVL.

V gene TRBV6-6 combines with J gene TRBJ1-1; D remains unclear. Trimming pared 7 bases from V and 0 bases from J, leaving 15 bases between. Per the germline V gene, CDR1 is MNHNY and CDR2 is SVGAGI (reference sequence). The length of the CDR3 is 15 residues. CDR3 loop: CASKGFAQMNTEAFF. The CDR3 DNA reads TGTGCCAGCAAGGGATTCGCCCAGATGAACACTGAAGCTTTCTTT.

This chain connects TRBV27 to TRBJ1-1; 9 nucleotides line up with TRBD1. The CDR3 has 14 amino acids. Germline V gene data show CDR1 as MNHEY and CDR2 as SMNVEV (reference sequence). V shed 5 bases and J 5 bases; nucleotides not matched to a gene: 6. In DNA, the CDR3 is TGTGCCAGCAGTCACGGACAGGGGCGGACTGAAGCTTTCTTT. This sequence encodes CASSHGQGRTEAFF.

Only one count was recorded for this clone. This chain joins TRBV13 and TRBJ1-2, with no clear D. This CDR3 is built from 15 residues. Per the germline V gene, CDR1 is PRHDT and CDR2 is FYEKMQ (reference sequence). V was cut by 0 bases and J by 7 bases, with 15 bases left in between. The CDR3 sequence is CASSLGRAGPPGYTF. For the CDR3, the DNA is TGTGCCAGCAGCTTAGGCCGGGCGGGTCCCCCTGGCTACACCTTC.

There are a few counts of this clone. The gene calls are TRBV5-1 and TRBJ2-2; D not certain. Per the germline V gene, CDR1 is SGHRS and CDR2 is YFSETQ. The CDR3 extends over 11 amino acids. Trimming left V 5 bases short and J 5 bases short, with 4 bases between. For the CDR3, the DNA is TGCGCCAGCAGTTCGACCGGGGAGCTGTTTTTT. This gives the protein CASSSTGELFF.

This chain links TRBV7-2 with TRBJ2-3; D unclear. The CDR3 is 15 amino acids. Per the germline V gene, CDR1 is SGHTA and CDR2 is FQGNSA. Between the trimmed V and J ends, which lost 5 bases and 1 base, there was a span of 13 bases. The DNA for the CDR3 is TGTGCCAGCAGCGATTTAGGTTGGGGCACAGATACGCAGTATTTT. This sequence encodes CASSDLGWGTDTQYF.

This chain links TRBV7-9 with TRBJ1-2; a weak D match, TRBD1 (6 bases). Germline V gene lookup returns CDR1 SEHNR and CDR2 FQNEAQ (reference sequence). The CDR3 covers 15 residues. Trimming removed 2 bases at V and 8 bases at J, with 18 bases between. CDR3 DNA: TGTGCCAGCAGCTTAAGTCAGGGGTCCGTGGGAGGCTACACCTTC. It translates to CASSLSQGSVGGYTF.